The clone carrying this TCR beta chain was counted a single time. Its matching antigen is unknown. An end of the junction differs from the germline gene, which may be a read error. This sample was included in a study of T cell responses to AZD1222 COVID-19 vaccine. Findings and limits, study-wide: Seropositivity was recorded at baseline in only 5 or 6 AZD1222 recipients.

This table comes from immunoSEQ multiplex PCR, and its TCRdb copy is limited to in-frame clones, with some not included. Of over 100,000 clones in the sample, over 75% were seen once. There are 13 residues in the CDR3. The germline CDR1 and CDR2 sequences are SGHRS and YFSETQ. This TCR came from an adult in good health. Sequencing was performed on peripheral blood, taken on day 0 of MenACWY control vaccination. The V gene is TRBV5-1, the J gene TRBJ2-7; D is ambiguous. The CDR3 loop reads CASSLEAESLPHF. CDR3 DNA: TGCGCCAGCAGCTTAGAGGCCGAATCACTCCCGCACTTC.